Listed below are T cell receptor beta chains from one sample, sequenced in a study of T cells after yellow fever vaccination. One entry per CDR3 protein results from TCRdb running MiXCR on the 5' RACE reads. Of a few hundred thousand distinct CDR3 sequences detected, roughly 4.3% appear once; the ten largest clones hold 24%. The specimen comprised PBMCs, sampled 5 days after the yellow fever booster vaccination. The source is a man aged 18 to 29 who received the YFV17D yellow fever vaccine. Each CDR3 is given with its conserved first and last residue. D genes are given only for firm matches. A row's size may be missing; if present it is once, few, many or a size class.

V gene: TRBV6-5; D gene: .; clone size: .; J gene: TRBJ1-6; CDR3 protein: CASSYPAGRGLHF; CDR3 DNA: TGTGCCAGCAGTTACCCGGCCGGGAGGGGCCTCCACTTT
V gene: TRBV3-1; D gene: .; clone size: many; J gene: TRBJ2-3; CDR3 protein: CASSQAPPPDTQYF; CDR3 DNA: TGTGCCAGCAGCCAAGCACCCCCCCCGGATACGCAGTATTTT
V gene: TRBV27; D gene: .; clone size: many; J gene: TRBJ1-4; CDR3 protein: CASSLSGATNEKLFF; CDR3 DNA: TGTGCCAGCAGTTTATCTGGGGCGACTAATGAAAAACTGTTTTTT
V gene: TRBV20-1; D gene: .; clone size: many; J gene: TRBJ2-2; CDR3 protein: CSARVSALGELFF; CDR3 DNA: TGCAGTGCTAGAGTCTCAGCGTTAGGGGAGCTGTTTTTT
V gene: TRBV28; D gene: .; clone size: few; J gene: TRBJ1-2; CDR3 protein: CASSFRTGGYTF; CDR3 DNA: TGTGCCAGCAGTTTTCGTACTGGCGGCTACACCTTC
V gene: TRBV5-1; D gene: .; clone size: .; J gene: TRBJ2-2; CDR3 protein: CASSLVKRAGTGELFF; CDR3 DNA: TGCGCCAGCAGCTTGGTAAAGAGGGCTGGGACCGGGGAGCTGTTTTTT
V gene: TRBV21-1; D gene: .; clone size: few; J gene: TRBJ1-1; CDR3 protein: CASSKDGGLGRYLLSEAFF; CDR3 DNA: TGTGCCAGCAGCAAAGATGGGGGCTTGGGCAGATATTTACTATCTGAAGCTTTCTTT
V gene: TRBV5-1; D gene: .; clone size: many; J gene: TRBJ2-3; CDR3 protein: CASRYRGLTDTQYF; CDR3 DNA: TGCGCCAGCAGGTATCGGGGGCTCACAGATACGCAGTATTTT
V gene: TRBV28; D gene: .; clone size: many; J gene: TRBJ2-5; CDR3 protein: CASSLGSIGTQYF; CDR3 DNA: TGTGCCAGCAGTTTAGGGAGCATAGGGACCCAGTACTTC
V gene: TRBV20-1; D gene: .; clone size: .; J gene: TRBJ2-2; CDR3 protein: CSAPRGAGELFF; CDR3 DNA: TGCAGTGCGCCGAGAGGGGCCGGGGAGCTGTTTTTT
V gene: TRBV30; D gene: .; clone size: .; J gene: TRBJ1-1; CDR3 protein: CAAMEGWGAFF; CDR3 DNA: TGTGCCGCTATGGAGGGCTGGGGAGCTTTCTTT
V gene: TRBV4-1; D gene: .; clone size: .; J gene: TRBJ1-2; CDR3 protein: CASSQETSYGYTF; CDR3 DNA: TGCGCCAGCAGCCAAGAGACCAGCTATGGCTACACCTTC
V gene: TRBV10-3; D gene: TRBD2; clone size: .; J gene: TRBJ2-1; CDR3 protein: CAKTSTSGAPFRGYNEQFF; CDR3 DNA: TGTGCCAAAACCTCGACTAGCGGGGCCCCCTTTAGAGGCTACAATGAGCAGTTCTTC
V gene: TRBV12-3/TRBV12-4; D gene: .; clone size: .; J gene: TRBJ1-1; CDR3 protein: CASSLEVGTEAFF; CDR3 DNA: TGTGCCAGCAGTTTAGAGGTAGGGACTGAAGCTTTCTTT
V gene: TRBV7-9; D gene: TRBD2; clone size: .; J gene: TRBJ2-1; CDR3 protein: CASSGRTSGGPAYNEQFF; CDR3 DNA: TGTGCCAGCAGCGGCCGGACTAGCGGGGGGCCCGCCTACAATGAGCAGTTCTTC
V gene: TRBV5-6; D gene: .; clone size: .; J gene: TRBJ2-7; CDR3 protein: CASSLSEGGAYF; CDR3 DNA: TGTGCCAGCAGCTTGTCAGAGGGGGGTGCGTACTTC
V gene: TRBV12-3/TRBV12-4; D gene: TRBD1; clone size: .; J gene: TRBJ1-5; CDR3 protein: CASSQRQGFAQPQHF; CDR3 DNA: TGTGCCAGCAGTCAGAGACAGGGGTTCGCTCAGCCCCAGCATTTT
V gene: TRBV20-1; D gene: .; clone size: many; J gene: TRBJ2-3; CDR3 protein: CSAPGGTDTQYF; CDR3 DNA: TGCAGTGCGCCGGGGGGCACAGATACGCAGTATTTT
V gene: TRBV5-1; D gene: .; clone size: .; J gene: TRBJ2-1; CDR3 protein: CASSRSGGPNEQFF; CDR3 DNA: TGCGCCAGCAGCCGCTCCGGGGGGCCCAATGAGCAGTTCTTC
V gene: TRBV7-2; D gene: .; clone size: .; J gene: TRBJ2-5; CDR3 protein: CASSLGGRPGTQYF; CDR3 DNA: TGTGCCAGCAGCTTAGGAGGCAGGCCGGGGACCCAGTACTTC
V gene: TRBV27; D gene: TRBD1; clone size: few; J gene: TRBJ1-2; CDR3 protein: CASSLSRWRQGYGYTF; CDR3 DNA: TGTGCCAGCAGTTTATCGCGGTGGAGACAGGGCTATGGCTACACCTTC
V gene: TRBV28; D gene: TRBD2; clone size: many; J gene: TRBJ2-1; CDR3 protein: CASSSAGLAGRNEQFF; CDR3 DNA: TGTGCCAGCAGTTCTGCCGGACTAGCGGGGCGGAATGAGCAGTTCTTC
V gene: TRBV5-5; D gene: .; clone size: many; J gene: TRBJ2-5; CDR3 protein: CASSAAGDGTYQETQYF; CDR3 DNA: TGTGCCAGCAGCGCCGCAGGGGACGGGACGTACCAAGAGACCCAGTACTTC
V gene: TRBV6-2/TRBV6-3; D gene: TRBD1; clone size: few; J gene: TRBJ2-7; CDR3 protein: CASRAGTGPHEQYF; CDR3 DNA: TGTGCCAGCAGAGCCGGGACAGGTCCCCACGAGCAGTACTTC
V gene: TRBV14; D gene: TRBD2; clone size: .; J gene: TRBJ2-5; CDR3 protein: CASSQEGAGETQETQYF; CDR3 DNA: TGTGCCAGCAGCCAAGAGGGCGCGGGGGAGACCCAAGAGACCCAGTACTTC
V gene: TRBV7-6; D gene: .; clone size: many; J gene: TRBJ1-3; CDR3 protein: CASSLAHSGNTIYF; CDR3 DNA: TGTGCCAGCAGCTTAGCGCACTCTGGAAACACCATATATTTT
V gene: TRBV24-1; D gene: .; clone size: .; J gene: TRBJ2-6; CDR3 protein: CATGGAATFSGANVLTF; CDR3 DNA: TGTGCCACCGGCGGGGCCGCCACTTTCTCTGGGGCCAACGTCCTGACTTTC
V gene: TRBV11-2; D gene: TRBD2; clone size: few; J gene: TRBJ2-5; CDR3 protein: CASSLRASGGRGETQYF; CDR3 DNA: TGTGCCAGCAGCTTAAGGGCTAGCGGGGGCCGCGGGGAGACCCAGTACTTC
V gene: TRBV7-9; D gene: .; clone size: .; J gene: TRBJ1-1; CDR3 protein: CATAFTGLNTEAFF; CDR3 DNA: TGTGCCACCGCCTTTACCGGGTTGAACACTGAAGCTTTCTTT
V gene: TRBV4-1; D gene: .; clone size: .; J gene: TRBJ2-3; CDR3 protein: CASRGTRSTDTQYF; CDR3 DNA: TGCGCCAGCAGGGGGACCCGAAGCACAGATACGCAGTATTTT
V gene: TRBV7-2; D gene: .; clone size: .; J gene: TRBJ2-5; CDR3 protein: CASSFTGGNQETQYF; CDR3 DNA: TGTGCCAGCAGCTTTACGGGGGGCAACCAGGAGACCCAGTACTTC
V gene: TRBV7-2; D gene: TRBD2; clone size: .; J gene: TRBJ2-3; CDR3 protein: CASSPTSGGEADTQYF; CDR3 DNA: TGTGCCAGCAGCCCCACTAGCGGGGGGGAAGCAGATACGCAGTATTTT
V gene: TRBV6-2/TRBV6-3; D gene: .; clone size: few; J gene: TRBJ2-7; CDR3 protein: CASSYNAYEQYF; CDR3 DNA: TGTGCCAGCAGTTACAACGCGTACGAGCAGTACTTC
V gene: TRBV6-5; D gene: .; clone size: many; J gene: TRBJ2-7; CDR3 protein: CASSLGPMGSYEQYF; CDR3 DNA: TGTGCCAGCAGTCTCGGGCCGATGGGGTCCTACGAGCAGTACTTC
V gene: TRBV11-2; D gene: .; clone size: .; J gene: TRBJ2-5; CDR3 protein: CASSFKGPKTQYF; CDR3 DNA: TGTGCCAGCAGCTTCAAAGGGCCGAAGACCCAGTACTTC
V gene: TRBV9; D gene: .; clone size: few; J gene: TRBJ2-1; CDR3 protein: CASSVFGVTDYNEQFF; CDR3 DNA: TGTGCCAGCAGCGTATTTGGGGTAACGGACTACAATGAGCAGTTCTTC
V gene: TRBV29-1; D gene: .; clone size: few; J gene: TRBJ2-7; CDR3 protein: CSVDGGGFPYEQYF; CDR3 DNA: TGCAGCGTTGACGGAGGGGGATTCCCCTACGAGCAGTACTTC
V gene: TRBV4-1; D gene: .; clone size: few; J gene: TRBJ1-6; CDR3 protein: CASSQDGPSSYNSPLHF; CDR3 DNA: TGCGCCAGCAGCCAAGATGGTCCGAGCTCCTATAATTCACCCCTCCACTTT
V gene: TRBV6-2/TRBV6-3; D gene: .; clone size: many; J gene: TRBJ2-7; CDR3 protein: CASTYSGTTLYEQYF; CDR3 DNA: TGTGCCAGCACCTACTCCGGGACAACCCTTTACGAGCAGTACTTC
V gene: TRBV5-1; D gene: .; clone size: .; J gene: TRBJ1-2; CDR3 protein: CASSLEAGGYGYTF; CDR3 DNA: TGCGCCAGCAGCTTGGAAGCAGGAGGCTATGGCTACACCTTC
V gene: TRBV20-1; D gene: .; clone size: few; J gene: TRBJ1-2; CDR3 protein: CSAWGTGGFYGYTF; CDR3 DNA: TGCAGTGCCTGGGGAACCGGGGGATTCTATGGCTACACCTTC
V gene: TRBV12-3/TRBV12-4; D gene: .; clone size: few; J gene: TRBJ1-5; CDR3 protein: CASRDSDQPQHF; CDR3 DNA: TGTGCCAGCCGGGACTCCGATCAGCCCCAGCATTTT
V gene: TRBV11-2; D gene: .; clone size: .; J gene: TRBJ2-3; CDR3 protein: CASSLSQGGGKSTDTQYF; CDR3 DNA: TGTGCCAGCAGCTTATCGCAAGGGGGCGGGAAGAGCACAGATACGCAGTATTTT
V gene: TRBV7-9; D gene: TRBD2; clone size: few; J gene: TRBJ2-5; CDR3 protein: CASSWPAGGYQETQYF; CDR3 DNA: TGTGCCAGCAGCTGGCCGGCGGGGGGATACCAAGAGACCCAGTACTTC
V gene: TRBV6-6; D gene: .; clone size: .; J gene: TRBJ1-5; CDR3 protein: CASSSREPQHF; CDR3 DNA: TGTGCCAGCAGTTCACGGGAGCCCCAGCATTTT
V gene: TRBV21-1; D gene: .; clone size: .; J gene: TRBJ2-1; CDR3 protein: CASSNTGTGGTNEQFF; CDR3 DNA: TGTGCCAGCAGCAACACCGGGACAGGGGGAACCAATGAGCAGTTCTTC
V gene: TRBV7-9; D gene: .; clone size: many; J gene: TRBJ2-2; CDR3 protein: CASSPRRWFDFSGELFF; CDR3 DNA: TGTGCCAGCAGCCCTCGACGATGGTTCGATTTTTCCGGGGAGCTGTTTTTT
V gene: TRBV27; D gene: .; clone size: few; J gene: TRBJ2-1; CDR3 protein: CASSLSAGLRNEQFF; CDR3 DNA: TGTGCCAGCAGTTTATCGGCAGGGCTCAGGAATGAGCAGTTCTTC
V gene: TRBV5-1; D gene: TRBD1; clone size: many; J gene: TRBJ2-5; CDR3 protein: CASSLTGQAVFETQYF; CDR3 DNA: TGCGCCAGCAGCTTGACGGGACAGGCGGTTTTCGAGACCCAGTACTTC
V gene: TRBV27; D gene: TRBD1; clone size: .; J gene: TRBJ1-2; CDR3 protein: CASSGQGWGYTF; CDR3 DNA: TGTGCCAGCAGTGGACAGGGTTGGGGCTACACCTTC
V gene: TRBV27; D gene: TRBD1; clone size: .; J gene: TRBJ2-5; CDR3 protein: CASSFLRGQGSETQYF; CDR3 DNA: TGTGCCAGCAGTTTCCTACGAGGACAGGGCTCAGAGACCCAGTACTTC
V gene: TRBV27; D gene: .; clone size: .; J gene: TRBJ1-4; CDR3 protein: CASSLRGIGEKLFF; CDR3 DNA: TGTGCCAGCAGTTTAAGGGGTATCGGCGAAAAACTGTTTTTT
V gene: TRBV21-1; D gene: .; clone size: .; J gene: TRBJ1-5; CDR3 protein: CASTPGTGQPQHF; CDR3 DNA: TGTGCCAGCACCCCGGGGACCGGGCAGCCCCAGCATTTT
V gene: TRBV7-2; D gene: TRBD2; clone size: many; J gene: TRBJ2-3; CDR3 protein: CASSPRGADTQYF; CDR3 DNA: TGTGCCAGCAGTCCACGGGGGGCAGATACGCAGTATTTT
V gene: TRBV5-1; D gene: TRBD1; clone size: many; J gene: TRBJ2-5; CDR3 protein: CASSRGTGSWETQYF; CDR3 DNA: TGCGCCAGCAGCCGCGGGACAGGGAGTTGGGAGACCCAGTACTTC